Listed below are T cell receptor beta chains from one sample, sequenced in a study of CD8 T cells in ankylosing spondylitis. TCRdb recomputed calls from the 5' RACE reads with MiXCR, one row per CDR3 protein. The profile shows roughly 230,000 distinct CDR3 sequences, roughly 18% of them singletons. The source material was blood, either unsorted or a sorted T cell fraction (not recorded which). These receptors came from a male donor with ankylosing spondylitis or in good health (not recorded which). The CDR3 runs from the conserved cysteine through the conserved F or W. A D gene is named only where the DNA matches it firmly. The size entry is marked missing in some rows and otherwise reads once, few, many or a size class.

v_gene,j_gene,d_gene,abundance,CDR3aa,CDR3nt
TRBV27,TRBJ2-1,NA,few,CASSLRASEQFF,TGTGCCAGCAGTTTAAGGGCGAGTGAGCAGTTCTTC
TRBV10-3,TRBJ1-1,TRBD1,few,CAISDLDRANTEAFF,TGTGCCATCAGTGATCTCGACAGGGCGAACACTGAAGCTTTCTTT
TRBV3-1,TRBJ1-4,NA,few,CASSQEGATNEKLFF,TGTGCCAGCAGCCAAGAAGGGGCAACTAATGAAAAACTGTTTTTT
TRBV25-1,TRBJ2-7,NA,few,CASSPVSSYEQYF,TGTGCCAGCAGTCCAGTGAGCTCCTACGAGCAGTACTTC
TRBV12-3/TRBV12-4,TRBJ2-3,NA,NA,CASSSGAESTDTQYF,TGTGCCAGCAGTTCAGGGGCGGAGAGCACAGATACGCAGTATTTT
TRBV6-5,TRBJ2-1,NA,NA,CASSYSKIGYEQFF,TGTGCCAGCAGTTACTCGAAGATCGGGTATGAGCAGTTCTTC
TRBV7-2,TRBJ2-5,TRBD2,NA,CASSPPERGGLQETQYF,TGTGCCAGCAGCCCCCCGGAACGCGGGGGACTCCAAGAGACCCAGTACTTC
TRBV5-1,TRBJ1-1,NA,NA,CASSLGQENTEAFF,TGCGCCAGCAGCTTGGGCCAGGAGAACACTGAAGCTTTCTTT
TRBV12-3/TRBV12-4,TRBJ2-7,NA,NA,CASSLGREEPYNEQYF,TGTGCCAGCAGTTTAGGGCGGGAAGAACCCTACAATGAGCAGTACTTC
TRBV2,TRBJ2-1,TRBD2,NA,CASGGTTSGSSNEQFF,TGTGCCAGCGGGGGTACGACTAGCGGGAGCTCCAATGAGCAGTTCTTC
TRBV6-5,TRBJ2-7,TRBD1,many,CASSYLGQGDEQYF,TGTGCCAGCAGTTACCTGGGACAGGGAGACGAGCAGTACTTC
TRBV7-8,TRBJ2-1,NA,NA,CASSLPPGWSAGGNEQFF,TGTGCCAGCAGCTTACCCCCGGGGTGGTCCGCTGGAGGCAATGAGCAGTTCTTC
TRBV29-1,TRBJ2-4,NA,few,CSVDVGDIQYF,TGCAGCGTTGATGTGGGGGACATTCAGTACTTC
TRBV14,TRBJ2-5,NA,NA,CASSQVVSQETQYF,TGTGCCAGCAGCCAAGTTGTCTCGCAAGAGACCCAGTACTTC
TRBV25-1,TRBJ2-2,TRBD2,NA,CASSEIAGHNTGELFF,TGTGCCAGCAGTGAAATAGCGGGACATAACACCGGGGAGCTGTTTTTT
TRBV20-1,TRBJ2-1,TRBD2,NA,CSAATSGSNEQFF,TGCAGTGCTGCGACTAGCGGGAGCAATGAGCAGTTCTTC
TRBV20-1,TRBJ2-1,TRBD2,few,CSAERTSGSRNEQFF,TGCAGTGCTGAGCGGACTAGCGGGAGTAGGAATGAGCAGTTCTTC
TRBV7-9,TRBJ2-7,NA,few,CASSEWASHSYEQYF,TGTGCCAGCAGCGAGTGGGCCAGTCACTCCTACGAGCAGTACTTC
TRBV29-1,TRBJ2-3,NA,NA,CSVELGTYTDTQYF,TGCAGCGTTGAATTGGGGACATACACAGATACGCAGTATTTT
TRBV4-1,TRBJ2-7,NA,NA,CASSQGERGIWDYEQYF,TGCGCCAGCAGCCAAGGGGAGAGGGGAATTTGGGACTACGAGCAGTACTTC
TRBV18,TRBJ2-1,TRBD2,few,CASSPSLAGIWNEQFF,TGTGCCAGCTCACCCTCCCTAGCGGGAATATGGAATGAGCAGTTCTTC
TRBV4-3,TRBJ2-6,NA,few,CASSHTSGANVLTF,TGCGCCAGCAGCCATACGTCTGGGGCCAACGTCCTGACTTTC
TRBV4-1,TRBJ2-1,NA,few,CASSQGSLFYNEQFF,TGCGCCAGCAGCCAAGGTTCTCTATTTTACAATGAGCAGTTCTTC
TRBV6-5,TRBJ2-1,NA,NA,CASSLLGLALSSYNEQFF,TGTGCCAGCAGTTTACTCGGGTTAGCCCTGAGCTCCTACAATGAGCAGTTCTTC
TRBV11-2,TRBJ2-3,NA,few,CASSHFGSPGSTDTQYF,TGTGCCAGCAGCCACTTCGGGTCCCCCGGCAGCACAGATACGCAGTATTTT
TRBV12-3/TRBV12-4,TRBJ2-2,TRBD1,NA,CASSSSGQGPGELFF,TGTGCCAGCAGTTCCTCCGGACAGGGCCCCGGGGAGCTGTTTTTT
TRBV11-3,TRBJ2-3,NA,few,CASSFSGVADTQYF,TGTGCCAGCAGCTTTAGTGGGGTCGCAGATACGCAGTATTTT
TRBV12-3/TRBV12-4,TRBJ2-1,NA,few,CASSPSGGSPDEQFF,TGTGCCAGCAGTCCAAGCGGAGGGTCCCCTGATGAGCAGTTCTTC
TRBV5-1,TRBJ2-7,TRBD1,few,CASSLDYRGDYEQYF,TGCGCCAGCAGCTTGGATTACAGGGGAGACTACGAGCAGTACTTC
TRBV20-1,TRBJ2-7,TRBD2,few,CSARDWTSGTHEQYF,TGCAGTGCTAGAGATTGGACTAGCGGGACCCACGAGCAGTACTTC
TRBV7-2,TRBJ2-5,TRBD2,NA,CASSPDLETSEDYF,TGTGCCAGCAGCCCAGACTTAGAGACTAGCGAAGATTACTTC
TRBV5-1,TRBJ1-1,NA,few,CASSMNTEAFF,TGCGCCAGTTCAATGAACACTGAAGCTTTCTTT
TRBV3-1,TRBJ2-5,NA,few,CASSQDGLQETQYF,TGTGCCAGCAGCCAAGATGGGCTACAAGAGACCCAGTACTTC
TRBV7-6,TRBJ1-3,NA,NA,CASSFLSSEEESAGNTIYF,TGTGCCAGCAGCTTCTTAAGCTCCGAAGAGGAGTCGGCTGGAAACACCATATATTTT
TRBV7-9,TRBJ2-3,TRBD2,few,CASSPPLAGVTDTQYF,TGTGCCAGCAGCCCACCCCTGGCGGGAGTAACAGATACGCAGTATTTT
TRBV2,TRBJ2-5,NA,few,CASSERGTGYQETQYF,TGTGCCAGCAGTGAAAGGGGGACCGGGTACCAAGAGACCCAGTACTTC
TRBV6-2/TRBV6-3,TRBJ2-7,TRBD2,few,CASSSGRAAAHEQYF,TGTGCCAGCTCCTCGGGGAGGGCCGCGGCCCACGAGCAGTACTTC
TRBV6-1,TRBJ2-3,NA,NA,CASSRTGGMTDTQYF,TGTGCCAGCAGTCGGACCGGAGGAATGACAGATACGCAGTATTTT
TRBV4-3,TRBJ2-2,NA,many,CASSQDRADFTGELFF,TGCGCCAGCAGCCAAGATCGGGCAGACTTCACCGGGGAGCTGTTTTTT
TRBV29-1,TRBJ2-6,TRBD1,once,CSVRGESRGHRSGANVLTF,TGCAGCGTCCGAGGGGAGAGCAGGGGGCATCGCTCTGGGGCCAACGTCCTGACTTTC
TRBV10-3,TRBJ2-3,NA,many,CAISEMESDTQYF,TGTGCCATCAGTGAGATGGAGTCAGATACGCAGTATTTT
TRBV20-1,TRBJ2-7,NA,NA,CSARGWTPSYEQYF,TGCAGTGCTAGAGGTTGGACGCCATCCTACGAGCAGTACTTC
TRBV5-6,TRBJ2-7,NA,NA,CASRSGDEQYF,TGTGCCAGCAGATCTGGTGACGAGCAGTACTTC
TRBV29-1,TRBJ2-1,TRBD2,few,CSALGRGSYNEQFF,TGCAGCGCCCTCGGGAGGGGCTCCTACAATGAGCAGTTCTTC
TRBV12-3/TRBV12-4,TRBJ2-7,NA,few,CASRRLDNYEQYF,TGTGCCAGCAGACGACTCGATAACTACGAGCAGTACTTC
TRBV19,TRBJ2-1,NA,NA,CASNLQWTGRYNEQFF,TGTGCCAGTAACCTACAGTGGACTGGTCGGTACAATGAGCAGTTCTTC
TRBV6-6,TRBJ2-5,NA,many,CASSRQLKETQYF,TGTGCCAGCAGCAGACAGCTAAAAGAGACCCAGTACTTC
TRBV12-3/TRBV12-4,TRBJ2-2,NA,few,CASSLGPGARAGELFF,TGTGCCAGCAGTTTAGGGCCAGGAGCCCGAGCCGGGGAGCTGTTTTTT
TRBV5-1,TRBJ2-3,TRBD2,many,CASSFRTSADTQYF,TGCGCCAGCAGCTTTCGGACTAGCGCAGATACGCAGTATTTT
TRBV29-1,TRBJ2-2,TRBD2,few,CSVEASIAGGPTGELFF,TGCAGCGTTGAAGCATCGATAGCGGGAGGGCCGACCGGGGAGCTGTTTTTT
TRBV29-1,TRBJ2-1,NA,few,CSAITIGGPYNEQFF,TGCAGCGCGATAACGATCGGGGGCCCCTACAATGAGCAGTTCTTC
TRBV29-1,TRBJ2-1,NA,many,CSVERGNEQFF,TGCAGCGTGGAGAGGGGAAATGAGCAGTTCTTC